The subject of this entry is one T cell receptor beta chain. This sample was taken from a study of sequential checkpoint blockade in melanoma. The treatment denotes: randomized to nivolumab then ipilimumab (arm A) or the reverse (arm B). The CDR3 has 14 amino acids. V was trimmed by 0 bases and J by 10 bases, leaving 14 bases between them. CDR1 is SGDLS, CDR2 YYNGEE, per germline. Measured with immunoSEQ multiplex PCR; TCRdb has only the in-frame clones, and not every one. The sample consists of around 20,000 clones, 80% of them appearing once. This TCR derives from a human donor with melanoma. Source: CD8+ T cells sorted from blood (inferred from file names), taken from a patient given nivolumab and ipilimumab in sequence. This sequence joins TRBV9 and TRBJ2-1; the D gene is possibly TRBD2 (5 bases). The CDR3 region is CASSVEGFGKEQFF. The CDR3 nucleotides read TGTGCCAGCAGCGTAGAAGGGTTCGGGAAAGAGCAGTTCTTC. The whole variable domain, remainder taken from reference TRBV9 and TRBJ2-1, is DSGVTQTPKHLITATGQRVTLRCSPRSGDLSVYWYQQSLDQGLQFLIQYYNGEERAKGNILERFSAQQFPDLHSELNLSSLELGDSALYFCASSVEGFGKEQFFGPGTRLTVL.